This TCR beta chain derives from a study of blood T cell repertoires in COVID-19 (TCRdb year 2020). General notes on the study: Samples covering the acute and convalescent phases of COVID-19 were provided by collaborators in the United States, Italy and Spain. The material from the prospective study consisted of cDNA or gDNA derived from T cells, B-cell-depleted T cells, or PBMCs. Deeply sampled blood TCRbeta repertoires from subjects exposed to, actively infected with, or recovered from COVID-19 were included in the dataset. The repertoires were released in a freely available public database meant as a resource for research on the immune response to SARS-CoV-2. Samples came from the ongoing ImmuneRACE study (first 160 participants) plus 1,254 subjects from 6 global collaborators. A de-identified subject ID, COVID-19 status, age in years and sex were almost always included in the sample metadata. Where available, HLA class I and class II types were obtained from metadata supplied by the sample provider rather than from assay-based typing.

Inclusive of the bounding cysteine and phenylalanine, the CDR3 is 12 residues long. Left in the record is the CDR3 DNA by itself, 36 bases read in frame from the first base. CDR1 and CDR2 were assigned from the germline V gene as WSHSY and SAAADI. The germline V end is reduced by 7 bases and the J end by 2 bases; junction bases left unmatched: 2. The collaborating institutions used their own protocols to collect whole blood in K2EDTA tubes. For TCRbeta analysis, collaborators shipped samples in one of three forms: frozen whole blood, isolated PBMCs, or DNA extracted from either of those sample types. TCRbeta CDR3 regions were amplified from genomic DNA using the immunoSEQ Assay, a bias-controlled multiplex PCR. Under the source paper's analysis protocol: Nucleated cell counts per sample were estimated from amplification of reference gene primers within the assay. Sequence reads were collapsed and filtered to measure the absolute abundance of every unique TCRbeta CDR3 rearrangement. For each sample, productive Simpson clonality was calculated as the square root of Simpson's diversity index across productive rearrangements. The clones in this table, taken by TCRdb from immuneACCESS, are in-frame only. Not every clone is retained; where verified, under half of the shortfall comes from an unresolved V gene, and the cause of the rest is unknown. V and J calls and clone size follow that table, whereas D and trimming were derived from the DNA. This sample comprises roughly 90,000 clones, 80% of them detected only once. The ten most abundant clones make up around 17% of the sample.

Beyond this particular receptor, the publication reports: Clinical and demographic metadata were provided uncurated, with the amount varying by source and participant.

In the case of this clone: No cognate antigen has been identified for it. No base qualities exist here, and no much larger clone lies one base off it.

The chain is made from TRBV10-2 and TRBJ2-7, with 7 bases in between that match TRBD2. The receptor comes from a human donor in a cohort sampled during active COVID-19. The sequencing sample was made of peripheral blood. The CDR3 here reads CASMAGAYEQYF. The DNA sequence is TGCGCCAGCATGGCGGGAGCCTACGAGCAGTACTTC.